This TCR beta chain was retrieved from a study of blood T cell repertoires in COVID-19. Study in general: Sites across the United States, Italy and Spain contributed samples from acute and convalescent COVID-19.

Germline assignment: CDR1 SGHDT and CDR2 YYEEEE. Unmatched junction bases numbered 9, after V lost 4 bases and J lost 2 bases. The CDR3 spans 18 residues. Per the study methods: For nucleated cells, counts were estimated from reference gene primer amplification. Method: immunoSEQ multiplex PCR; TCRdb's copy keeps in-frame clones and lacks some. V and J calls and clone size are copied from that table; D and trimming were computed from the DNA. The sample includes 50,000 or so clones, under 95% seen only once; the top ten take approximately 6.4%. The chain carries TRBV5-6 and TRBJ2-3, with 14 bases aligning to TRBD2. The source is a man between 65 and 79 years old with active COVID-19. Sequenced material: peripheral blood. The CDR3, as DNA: TGTGCCAGCAGCCTAGGACTAGCGGGGGGATATTACACAGATACGCAGTATTTT. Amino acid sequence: CASSLGLAGGYYTDTQYF.